The T cell receptor (beta chain) described here comes from a study of T cells in Graves' hyperthyroidism and ophthalmopathy (dated by TCRdb to 2018 to 2020). Broadly, across the study: Peripheral blood samples were taken at initial diagnosis, before any treatment was given. A discovery cohort of about a hundred patients, roughly 45 with Graves' ophthalmopathy and 55 to 65 with stable Graves' hyperthyroidism, was used to find distinguishing TCR V-J signatures. Whether ophthalmopathy could be predicted prospectively was tested in an independent validation cohort made up of under 20 hyperthyroidism patients plus 17 patients who later progressed to ophthalmopathy. The approximately 97 discovery patients were randomly divided into training and test sets at a 7:3 ratio. Thyroid tissue and blood T-cell repertoires from several Graves' hyperthyroidism patients were also compared in the study. After blood sampling, hyperthyroidism patients were treated with methimazole at a starting dose of 30 mg daily, and ophthalmopathy patients were treated with high-dose intravenous methylprednisolone. According to the paper, TCR Vbeta CDR3 sequencing was carried out on over 130 peripheral blood samples, which came from fewer than 50 ophthalmopathy, around 74 hyperthyroidism and roughly 17 progressor patients.

Study-level results and caveats: A 13 V-J signature model separated ophthalmopathy from stable hyperthyroidism, with approximately 87% sensitivity and about 81% specificity in cross-validation and 80%/75% in testing. Blood samples also contained most of the expanded thyroid clonotypes (frequency above 0.001), which suggests that blood repertoires may reflect thyroid immune responses. During validation, the model predicted progression to ophthalmopathy a median of roughly 7.1 months ahead of onset, with around 71% sensitivity and roughly 72% specificity. No statistical method was used to set the sample size in advance, and investigators knew the group allocation.

Taken from cysteine to phenylalanine, the CDR3 has 14 residues. Only CDR3 DNA remains: 42 bases, in frame from the first base. The CDR1 and CDR2 encoded by the germline V gene (reference sequence) are GTSNPN and SVGIG. Trimming costs V 1 base and J 6 bases, and their ends lie 14 bases apart. The TCR beta CDR3 regions were amplified from RNA transcripts. The first round of RT-PCR for the TCR CDR3 was performed with the HTBI primer set and the Qiagen OneStep RT-PCR kit. Libraries were constructed in a second round of multiplex PCR, after which size selection and purification were carried out. Libraries were sequenced paired-end with 100 bp reads on an Illumina HiSeq2000. The source study handled its data this way. Raw data were processed with SOAPnuke, discarding reads with adapters, uncalled bases, mean Phred below 15, or no exact constant-primer or identifier match. High-quality paired reads were merged with COPE v1.2.5, and unique nucleotide sequences were defined as clonotypes. MiTCR v1.1 was used to align clonotypes to the IMGT TRBV, TRBD and TRBJ reference segments. The analysis included only V-J combinations with a frequency above 0.0001, which together covered 99.2% of the repertoires. A TCS score was defined as the ratio of F50 (clonal expansion) to E x V (chaos), with BLOSUM62-based TCRdist applied between CDR3 peptides within each V-J. Welch's t-statistics and random forest reduced roughly 540 V-J features to fewer than 15, which were used in a naive Bayes classifier (R e1071). The raw public reads went through TCRdb reprocessing: fastp at Q25, MiXCR clone calling, in-frame beta chains kept. Here each entry gathers all rows of one CDR3 protein and keeps the most common genes and DNA. These V and J calls originate from TCRdb's pipeline instead of the authors' own analysis. Counted in this sample were 250,000 to 300,000 distinct CDR3 sequences; about an eighth of them appeared once. The ten largest clonotypes hold 7.9% of the sample.

Regarding this clonotype: Its binding antigen is unknown. No quality values exist for individual bases; no much larger clone is one base distant.

A patient counted as having stable Graves' hyperthyroidism if no progression to ophthalmopathy occurred over 18 months of follow-up. Hyperthyroidism patients were aged 18 to 65 years and newly diagnosed, with disease duration of less than 2 months. The study excluded patients with uncontrolled infections, other autoimmune diseases, pregnancy or lactation. Diagnoses were established on the basis of clinical symptoms, serum thyroxine and TRAb, thyroid ultrasound, and orbital computed tomography. Ficoll-Paque density gradient centrifugation was used to isolate PBMCs from 8.5 to 10 ml of fresh peripheral blood. Total RNA was extracted with Trizol reagent, and quality was checked on an Agilent 2100 Bioanalyzer.

The sample consisted of blood. This TCR came from a woman aged 40 to 50 with Graves' hyperthyroidism. The V and J segments used are TRBV30 and TRBJ2-3; the D gene cannot be named for sure. In nucleotides, the sequence is TGTGCCTGGAGTGCGTGGACCCCCGGGGATACGCAGTATTTT. The resulting protein is CAWSAWTPGDTQYF.